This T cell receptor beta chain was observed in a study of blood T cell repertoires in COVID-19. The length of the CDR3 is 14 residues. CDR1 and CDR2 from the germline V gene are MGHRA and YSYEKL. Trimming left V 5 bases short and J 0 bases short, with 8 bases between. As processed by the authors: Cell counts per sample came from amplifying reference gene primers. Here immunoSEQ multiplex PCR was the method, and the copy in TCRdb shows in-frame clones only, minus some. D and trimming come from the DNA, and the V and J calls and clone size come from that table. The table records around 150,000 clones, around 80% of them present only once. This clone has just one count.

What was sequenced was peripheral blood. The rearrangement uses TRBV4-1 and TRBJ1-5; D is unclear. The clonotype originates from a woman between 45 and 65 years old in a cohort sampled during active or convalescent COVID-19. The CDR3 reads CASSISSSNQPQHF. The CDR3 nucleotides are TGCGCCAGCAGCATCTCGAGTAGCAATCAGCCCCAGCATTTT.